What follows are 30 T cell receptor beta chains derived from one specimen sequenced in a study of CD4 T cells in relation to SARS-CoV-2 and coronaviruses (dated by TCRdb to the early 2020s). The library was prepared using the immunoSEQ multiplex PCR assay. TCRdb carries this immuneACCESS record with in-frame sequences only. Its versions omit some clonotypes, under half of them owing to an unresolved V gene in the studies checked, with the rest unexplained. The sample includes about 36,000 clones, with 65% to 80% observed a single time. Around 21% of the sample goes to the ten largest clones. No antigen has been identified for these receptors. The sample was memory CD4+ T cells from PBMCs, cultured in vitro. This sample's cell subset or site label indicates: memory (non-naive) CD4+ T cells. The receptors derive from an adult with COVID-19.

This rearrangement joins TRBV9 to TRBJ2-5, with 7 positions matching TRBD2. The CDR3 length is 16 residues. The germline CDR1 and CDR2 sequences are SGDLS and YYNGEE. The V and J ends lost 0 bases and 1 base, in that order; junction bases with no gene match: 6. CDR3 in DNA: TGTGCCAGCAGCGTAGTAGGAAGCGGGGTCCAAGAGACCCAGTACTTC. Translation: CASSVVGSGVQETQYF.

This clone was observed a handful of times. The V call is TRBV13, the J call TRBJ1-3; 7 bases are a match to TRBD1. The CDR3 loop spans 16 amino acids. Trimming cost V 3 bases and J 1 base; bases outside gene matches: 6. Germline V gene lookup returns CDR1 PRHDT and CDR2 FYEKMQ (reference sequence). The CDR3 spells CASSFRDSSSGNTIYF. CDR3 DNA: TGTGCCAGCAGCTTTAGGGACAGTTCGTCTGGAAACACCATATATTTT.

This clone was observed a few times. The rearrangement joins TRBV5-1 to TRBJ2-7, with a tentative D call TRBD2 (6 bases). Germline CDR1 SGHRS, CDR2 YFSETQ. V dropped 4 bases and J dropped 8 bases, with 13 bases sitting between them. The CDR3 sequence is 12 residues long. As DNA, the CDR3 is TGCGCCAGCAGCCCCGGGGGAGACCAGCAGTACTTC. Encoded protein: CASSPGGDQQYF.

The chain couples TRBV18 to TRBJ1-5; the D is unclear. Germline-derived CDR1 and CDR2 are KGHSH and LQKENI. The CDR3 is 13 amino acids. V was cut by 6 bases and J by 6 bases, with 12 bases left in between. CDR3 bases: TGTGCCAGCTCGTCTGCACTAGGTCAGCCCCAGCATTTT. Its translation: CASSSALGQPQHF.

The chain uses TRBV11-3 and TRBJ2-7; D is undetermined. Germline V gene sequence: CDR1 SGHNT, CDR2 YENEEA. This CDR3 contains 12 residues. V gave up 5 bases and J gave up 6 bases, with 11 bases separating them. CDR3 residues: CASSQRRGEQYF. The CDR3 bases are TGTGCCAGCAGCCAAAGACGAGGCGAGCAGTACTTC.

V and J are TRBV12-3 or TRBV12-4 and TRBJ1-2; no definite D call. CDR3 length: 12 amino acids. Deletions cut 5 bases from V and 5 bases from J, with 9 bases between. The CDR3: CASSHLRYGYTF. Written as DNA, the CDR3 is TGTGCCAGCAGTCACCTACGGTATGGCTACACCTTC.

V and J are TRBV30 and TRBJ2-1; the match to TRBD2 covers 12 bases. CDR1 and CDR2 (germline): GTSNPN, SVGIG (reference sequence). V gave up 2 bases and J gave up 8 bases; unmatched junction bases: 4. This CDR3 has 14 residues. The CDR3 bases are TGTGCCTGGAGTACTAGCGGGAGGACGGATGAGCAGTTCTTC. Its protein is CAWSTSGRTDEQFF. Full variable domain (missing parts from reference TRBV30 and TRBJ2-1): SQTIHQWPATLVQPVGSPLSLECTVEGTSNPNLYWYRQAAGRGLQLLFYSVGIGQISSEVPQNLSASRPQDRQFILSSKKLLLSDSGFYLCAWSTSGRTDEQFFGPGTRLTVL.

J is TRBJ2-3 and V is TRBV15, with 12 bases aligning to TRBD2. Trimming took 5 bases from V and 0 from J; bases not matched to a gene: 3. The length of the CDR3 is 16 residues. Germline V CDR1 and CDR2: LNHNV, YYDKDF (reference sequence). In nucleotides, the CDR3 is TGTGCCACCAGCGGTGGGACTAGCGGGAGCACAGATACGCAGTATTTT. It yields the protein CATSGGTSGSTDTQYF.

The chain uses TRBV5-5 and TRBJ2-1, with 7 positions matching TRBD2. V was clipped by 0 bases and J by 7 bases; unmatched bases: 7. Germline V lookup: CDR1 SGHKS, CDR2 YYEKEE (reference sequence). The CDR3 totals 15 residues. The chain's CDR3 is CASSLVGGSINEQFF. The CDR3 nucleotides read TGTGCCAGCAGCTTGGTTGGCGGGAGTATAAATGAGCAGTTCTTC.

The chain recombines TRBV2 with TRBJ2-1; no reliable D call. The CDR3 contains 13 residues. The V end lost 1 base, the J end lost 5 bases, and 6 bases lay between the germline ends. Per germline, CDR1 SNHLY and CDR2 FYNNEI. CDR3 in amino acids: CASSEGLNNEQFF. The CDR3 bases are TGTGCCAGCAGTGAAGGACTGAACAATGAGCAGTTCTTC.

This chain connects TRBV21-1 to TRBJ1-5. TRBV21-1 is a pseudogene. The CDR3 is 10 amino acids. This CDR3 reads CAPLEQPQHF. Here the CDR3 DNA reads TGTGCCCCTCTGGAGCAGCCCCAGCATTTT.

DNA of the CDR3: TGCGCCAGCAGCGACGGGACAGCGGCGTCCCTCGCTGAAGCTTTCTTT. The encoded protein is CASSDGTAASLAEAFF. The chain couples TRBV5-1 to TRBJ1-1, with 7 nucleotides matching TRBD1. Germline CDR1 SGHRS, CDR2 YFSETQ. The CDR3 spans 16 residues. With 4 bases clipped from V and 6 bases from J, the junction kept 15 bases outside the gene matches. The full variable domain, in which reference TRBV5-1 and TRBJ1-1 provide the parts outside the CDR3, is KAGVTQTPRYLIKTRGQQVTLSCSPISGHRSVSWYQQTPGQGLQFLFEYFSETQRNKGNFPGRFSGRQFSNSRSEMNVSTLELGDSALYLCASSDGTAASLAEAFFGQGTRLTVV.

Notes on this clone: The identical CDR3 is also encoded by other nucleotide sequences in the sample. The chain joins TRBV19 to TRBJ2-7; the D gene is possibly TRBD1 (6 bases). The germline V and J ends were trimmed by 6 bases and 4 bases, with 19 bases remaining between them. Germline CDR1 LNHDA, CDR2 SQIVND (reference sequence). The CDR3 extends over 15 amino acids. CDR3 sequence (DNA): TGTGCCAGTAGCGCTGGACAGTCATTTTGGTACGAGCAGTACTTC. It is translated as CASSAGQSFWYEQYF.

V is TRBV9 and J is TRBJ2-1, with TRBD2 identical over 8 bases. After removal of 0 bases from V and 9 bases from J, the junction contained 8 bases not matched to a gene. CDR1 and CDR2 (germline): SGDLS, YYNGEE. The CDR3 has 15 residues. This CDR3 reads CASSVEAGVRSEQFF. CDR3 nucleotide sequence: TGTGCCAGCAGCGTAGAAGCGGGAGTCCGTAGTGAGCAGTTCTTC. Supplemented by reference TRBV9 and TRBJ2-1, the full variable domain reads DSGVTQTPKHLITATGQRVTLRCSPRSGDLSVYWYQQSLDQGLQFLIQYYNGEERAKGNILERFSAQQFPDLHSELNLSSLELGDSALYFCASSVEAGVRSEQFFGPGTRLTVL.

The J gene is TRBJ2-5, the V gene TRBV5-4, with 7 bases lining up with TRBD1. Germline V gene lookup returns CDR1 SGHNT and CDR2 YYREEE (reference sequence). V lost 1 base, J lost 5 bases, and 5 bases stayed unmatched. CDR3 length equals 14 residues. CDR3 in DNA: TGTGCCAGCAGCTTGAAGCAGGGGGATGAGACCCAGTACTTC. Protein product: CASSLKQGDETQYF.

The J gene is TRBJ2-6, the V gene TRBV19, with D perhaps TRBD1 (6 bases). V gave up 10 bases and J gave up 0 bases, with 16 bases separating them. CDR1 LNHDA and CDR2 SQIVND come from the germline V gene (reference sequence). The CDR3 spans 16 residues. The CDR3 spells CATAQGSSSGANVLTF. CDR3 in DNA: TGTGCCACCGCGCAGGGGTCAAGCTCTGGGGCCAACGTCCTGACTTTC.

V and J are TRBV2 and TRBJ2-3, with 8 bases aligning to TRBD2. This CDR3 spans 15 amino acids. Germline values: CDR1 SNHLY, CDR2 FYNNEI. V was pared by 6 bases and J by 7 bases, with 12 bases of the junction left unmatched. The CDR3, as DNA: TGTGCCAGCAGCCCCGGGGGGGCCATAGTTTATACGCAGTATTTT. Translating gives CASSPGGAIVYTQYF.

The sample holds a few counts of this clone. The chain uses TRBV6-6 and TRBJ2-7; the D gene is possibly TRBD1 (5 bases). This CDR3 is 12 amino acids long. Germline CDR1 reads MNHNY; CDR2 reads SVGAGI (reference sequence). The V end lost 5 bases, the J end lost 2 bases, and 7 bases lay between the germline ends. CDR3 amino acids: CASSPTAYEQYF. CDR3 bases: TGTGCCAGCAGTCCGACAGCCTACGAGCAGTACTTC.

This chain connects TRBV5-6 to TRBJ2-5; D might be TRBD2 (7 bases). Germline V CDR1 and CDR2: SGHDT, YYEEEE. The CDR3 consists of 15 residues. Trimming removed 1 base from V and 4 bases from J, with 14 bases in between. The DNA for the CDR3 is TGTGCCAGCAGCTTGAGGAACAGGGAGGGAGAGACCCAGTACTTC. Translating it yields CASSLRNREGETQYF.

This chain links TRBV27 with TRBJ1-2; 7 bases align to TRBD1. The germline CDR1 and CDR2 sequences are MNHEY and SMNVEV (reference sequence). This CDR3 has 16 amino acids. V shed 4 bases, J shed 7 bases, and the junction held 15 bases outside the gene matches. The CDR3 protein is CASSSHRGRALFGYTF. In nucleotides, the CDR3 is TGTGCCAGCAGTTCGCACAGGGGCAGGGCCCTGTTTGGCTACACCTTC.

J is TRBJ2-2 and V is TRBV7-2; 8 bases agree with TRBD2. This CDR3 comprises 15 residues. V was pared by 6 bases and J by 6 bases, with 9 bases of the junction left unmatched. Germline V CDR1 and CDR2: SGHTA, FQGNSA. The CDR3 sequence: CASSRSGTEAGELFF. Here the CDR3 DNA reads TGTGCCAGCAGTCGTAGCGGGACTGAGGCCGGGGAGCTGTTTTTT.

The gene calls are TRBV6-6 and TRBJ2-1; tentatively, D is TRBD2 (5 bases). The V and J ends lost 0 bases and 9 bases respectively, with 9 bases between them. Per the germline V gene, CDR1 is MNHNY and CDR2 is SVGAGI (reference sequence). The CDR3 is 13 residues long. CDR3 DNA: TGTGCCAGCAGTTACTCGCTTCGGGGTGAGCAGTTCTTC. Translated: CASSYSLRGEQFF.

This clone was seen a handful of times. The chain combines TRBV9 with TRBJ2-3; no clear D gene. This CDR3 has 13 amino acids. Trimming removed 4 bases at V and 5 bases at J, with 11 bases between. The germline CDR1 and CDR2 sequences are SGDLS and YYNGEE. Here the CDR3 DNA reads TGTGCCAGCAGCCCAGGTGGAGTAGATACGCAGTATTTT. It yields the protein CASSPGGVDTQYF. Full variable domain (outside the CDR3, taken from reference TRBV9 and TRBJ2-3): DSGVTQTPKHLITATGQRVTLRCSPRSGDLSVYWYQQSLDQGLQFLIQYYNGEERAKGNILERFSAQQFPDLHSELNLSSLELGDSALYFCASSPGGVDTQYFGPGTRLTVL.

The rearrangement joins TRBV9 to TRBJ2-5; D is possibly TRBD2 (5 bases). The V end lost 2 bases, the J end lost 4 bases, and 15 bases lay between the germline ends. From germline, CDR1 is SGDLS and CDR2 YYNGEE. CDR3 length: 15 residues. The CDR3 spells CASSVAGFPPETQYF. The CDR3 region has the DNA TGTGCCAGCAGCGTTGCGGGCTTCCCCCCAGAGACCCAGTACTTC. The full variable domain, in which reference TRBV9 and TRBJ2-5 provide the parts outside the CDR3, is DSGVTQTPKHLITATGQRVTLRCSPRSGDLSVYWYQQSLDQGLQFLIQYYNGEERAKGNILERFSAQQFPDLHSELNLSSLELGDSALYFCASSVAGFPPETQYFGPGTRLLVL.

This rearrangement joins TRBV6-5 to TRBJ2-1; a possible D gene is TRBD2 (5 bases). V was cut by 8 bases and J by 7 bases, with 12 bases left in between. The CDR3 consists of 12 residues. The germline CDR1 and CDR2 sequences are MNHEY and SVGAGI. CDR3 loop: CASGRVTNEQFF. CDR3 nucleotides: TGTGCCAGCGGGAGAGTAACGAATGAGCAGTTCTTC.

J is TRBJ2-7 and V is TRBV13; D gene unclear. V dropped 3 bases and J dropped 1 base, with 10 bases sitting between them. This CDR3 spans 14 amino acids. In germline, CDR1 is PRHDT, CDR2 FYEKMQ (reference sequence). This chain's CDR3 is CASSLGEKSYEQYF. CDR3 coding DNA: TGTGCCAGCAGCTTGGGCGAAAAATCCTACGAGCAGTACTTC.

The rearrangement joins TRBV27 to TRBJ2-7; the match to TRBD2 covers 8 bases. In germline, CDR1 is MNHEY, CDR2 SMNVEV (reference sequence). With V trimmed by 2 bases and J by 3 bases, 6 bases remained unmatched. This CDR3 comprises 15 residues. CDR3 nucleotide sequence: TGTGCCAGCAGTTTACTAGGTAGCGGGGTCTACGAGCAGTACTTC. Encoded protein: CASSLLGSGVYEQYF.

This clone was recorded once. V is TRBV6-5 and J is TRBJ1-4; D gene uncertain. V was pared by 7 bases and J by 8 bases, with 14 bases between. This CDR3 has 13 residues. Germline V gene lookup returns CDR1 MNHEY and CDR2 SVGAGI. CDR3 amino acids: CASTSPFGEKLFF. DNA of the CDR3: TGTGCCAGCACGTCCCCCTTCGGGGAAAAACTGTTTTTT.

V is TRBV28 and J is TRBJ2-7, with unresolved D. CDR1 and CDR2 (germline): MDHEN, SYDVKM. V gave up 6 bases and J gave up 7 bases, with 13 bases separating them. The CDR3 has 12 residues. The CDR3 loop reads CASSPMAREQYF. The DNA of the CDR3 is TGTGCCAGCAGCCCTATGGCGCGGGAGCAGTACTTC.

This chain connects TRBV7-8 to TRBJ2-3; D is uncertain. Trimming pared 3 bases from V and 0 bases from J, leaving 4 bases between. The CDR3 extends over 13 amino acids. CDR1 and CDR2 from the germline V gene are SGHVS and FQNEAQ. The CDR3 reads CASSFASTDTQYF. As DNA, the CDR3 is TGTGCCAGCAGCTTTGCCAGCACAGATACGCAGTATTTT.